The 2 T cell receptor beta chains below all came from one sample that was sequenced in a study of shared T cell receptors in the human thymus. Generated by immunoSEQ multiplex PCR, the TCRdb table keeps only in-frame clones and is missing some. Of more than 550,000 clones detected, approximately 89% appear once; the ten largest clones hold 0.0094%. The data were also submitted as part of a second study, on human thymus T cells.

Source material: thymocytes. The receptors shown here come from a boy under two years old with a congenital heart defect.

The chain joins TRBV4-1 to TRBJ1-2; D is undetermined. The germline V and J ends were trimmed by 4 bases and 6 bases, with 15 bases remaining between them. This CDR3 is 14 amino acids long. CDR1 and CDR2 (germline): MGHRA, YSYEKL. CDR3 nucleotide sequence: TGCGCCAGCAGCCGGATGACCGGGGTGGATGGCTACACCTTC. It is translated as CASSRMTGVDGYTF.

The rearrangement links TRBV28 to TRBJ2-1; the match to TRBD2 covers 8 bases. Germline V gene lookup returns CDR1 MDHEN and CDR2 SYDVKM. V lost 7 bases, J lost 3 bases, and 5 bases stayed unmatched. The CDR3 is 14 residues long. The CDR3 is CASMVGGDYNEQFF. The CDR3 DNA follows: TGTGCCAGCATGGTCGGGGGGGACTACAATGAGCAGTTCTTC.